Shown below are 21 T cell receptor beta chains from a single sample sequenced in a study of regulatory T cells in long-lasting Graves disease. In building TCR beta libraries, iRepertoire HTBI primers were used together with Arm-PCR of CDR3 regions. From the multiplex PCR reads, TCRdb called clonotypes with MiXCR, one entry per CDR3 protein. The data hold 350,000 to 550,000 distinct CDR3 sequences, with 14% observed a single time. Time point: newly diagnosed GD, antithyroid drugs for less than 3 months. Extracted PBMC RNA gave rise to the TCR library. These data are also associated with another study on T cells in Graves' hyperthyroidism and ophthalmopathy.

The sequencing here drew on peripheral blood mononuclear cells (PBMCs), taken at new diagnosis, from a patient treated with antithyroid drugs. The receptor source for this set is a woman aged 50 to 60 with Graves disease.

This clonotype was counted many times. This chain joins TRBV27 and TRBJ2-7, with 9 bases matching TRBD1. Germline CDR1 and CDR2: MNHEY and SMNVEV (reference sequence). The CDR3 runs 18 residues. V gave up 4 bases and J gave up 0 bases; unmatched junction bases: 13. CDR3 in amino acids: CASSSQYSGQGYSYEQYF. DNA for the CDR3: TGTGCCAGCAGTTCCCAATACTCGGGACAGGGTTACTCCTACGAGCAGTACTTC.

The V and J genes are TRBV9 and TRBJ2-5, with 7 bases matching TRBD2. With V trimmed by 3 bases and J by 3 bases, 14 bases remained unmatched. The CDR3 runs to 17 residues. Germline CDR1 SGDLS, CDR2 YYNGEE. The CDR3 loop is CASSDAREAHTKETQYF. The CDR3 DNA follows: TGTGCCAGCAGCGATGCACGGGAGGCGCATACTAAAGAGACCCAGTACTTC.

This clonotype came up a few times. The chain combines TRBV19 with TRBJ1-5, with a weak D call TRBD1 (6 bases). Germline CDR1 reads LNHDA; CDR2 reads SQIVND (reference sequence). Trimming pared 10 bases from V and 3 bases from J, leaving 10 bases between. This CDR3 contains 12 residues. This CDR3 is CATQGYNQPQHF. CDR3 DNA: TGTGCCACTCAGGGGTACAATCAGCCCCAGCATTTT.

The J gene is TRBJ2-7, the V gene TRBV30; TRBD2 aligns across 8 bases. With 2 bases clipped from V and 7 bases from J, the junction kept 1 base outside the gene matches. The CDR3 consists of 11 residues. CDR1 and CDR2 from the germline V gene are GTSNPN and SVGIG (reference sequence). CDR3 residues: CAWSSGGEQYF. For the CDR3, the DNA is TGTGCCTGGAGTAGCGGGGGAGAGCAGTACTTC.

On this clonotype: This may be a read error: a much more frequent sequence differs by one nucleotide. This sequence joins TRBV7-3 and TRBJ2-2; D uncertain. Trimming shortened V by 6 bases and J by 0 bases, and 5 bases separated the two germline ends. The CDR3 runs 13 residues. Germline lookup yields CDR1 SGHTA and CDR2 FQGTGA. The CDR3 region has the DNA TGTGCCAGCAGGAGGACGAACACCGGGGAGCTGTTTTTT. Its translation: CASRRTNTGELFF.

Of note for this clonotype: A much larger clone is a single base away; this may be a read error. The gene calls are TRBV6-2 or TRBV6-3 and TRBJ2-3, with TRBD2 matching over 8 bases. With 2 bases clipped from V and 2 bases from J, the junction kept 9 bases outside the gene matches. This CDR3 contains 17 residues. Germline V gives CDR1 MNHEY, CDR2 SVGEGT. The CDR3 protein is CASSYPVAGSVTDTQYF. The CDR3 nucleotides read TGTGCCAGCAGTTACCCGGTAGCGGGATCAGTCACAGATACGCAGTATTTT.

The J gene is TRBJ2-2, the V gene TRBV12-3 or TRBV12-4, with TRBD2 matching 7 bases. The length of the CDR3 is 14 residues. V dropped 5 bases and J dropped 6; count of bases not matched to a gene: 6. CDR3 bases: TGTGCCAGCAGTGACCCCCGGGGGGCCGGGGAGCTGTTTTTT. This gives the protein CASSDPRGAGELFF.

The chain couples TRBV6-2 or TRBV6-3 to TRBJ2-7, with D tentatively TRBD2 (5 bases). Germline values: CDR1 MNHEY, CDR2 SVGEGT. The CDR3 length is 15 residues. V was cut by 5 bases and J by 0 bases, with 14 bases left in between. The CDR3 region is CASSEGLLVSYEQYF. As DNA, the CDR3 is TGTGCCAGCAGTGAAGGACTTCTAGTCTCCTACGAGCAGTACTTC.

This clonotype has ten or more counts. In DNA, the CDR3 is TGTGCCAGCAGCACCGGGACAGGTTCCTACGAGCAGTACTTC. Its translation: CASSTGTGSYEQYF. The V call is TRBV28, the J call TRBJ2-7; TRBD1 agrees at 8 bases. Trimming took 6 bases from V and 1 from J; bases not matched to a gene: 5. The germline gives CDR1 MDHEN, CDR2 SYDVKM. The CDR3 contains 14 residues. Drawing the rest from reference TRBV28 and TRBJ2-7, the complete variable domain is DVKVTQSSRYLVKRTGEKVFLECVQDMDHENMFWYRQDPGLGLRLIYFSYDVKMKEKGDIPEGYSVSREKKERFSLILESASTNQTSMYLCASSTGTGSYEQYFGPGTRLTVT.

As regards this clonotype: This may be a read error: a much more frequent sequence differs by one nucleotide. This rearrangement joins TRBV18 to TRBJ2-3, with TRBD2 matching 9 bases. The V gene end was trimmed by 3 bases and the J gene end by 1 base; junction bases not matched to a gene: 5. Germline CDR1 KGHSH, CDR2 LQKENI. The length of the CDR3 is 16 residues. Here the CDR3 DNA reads TGTGCCAGCTCACCGGGGGGACTAGCAGGCACAGATACGCAGTATTTT. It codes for CASSPGGLAGTDTQYF.

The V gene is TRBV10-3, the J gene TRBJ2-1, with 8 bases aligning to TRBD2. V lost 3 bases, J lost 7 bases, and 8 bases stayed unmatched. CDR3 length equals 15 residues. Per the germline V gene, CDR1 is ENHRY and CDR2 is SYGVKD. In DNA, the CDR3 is TGTGCCATCAGTGACAGCGGGAGCGGAGGAAATGAGCAGTTCTTC. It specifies CAISDSGSGGNEQFF.

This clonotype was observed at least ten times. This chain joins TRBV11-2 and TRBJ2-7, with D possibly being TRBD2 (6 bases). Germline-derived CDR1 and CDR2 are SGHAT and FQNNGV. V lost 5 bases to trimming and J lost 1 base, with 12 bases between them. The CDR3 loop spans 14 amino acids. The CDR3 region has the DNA TGTGCCAGCAGCCTGACTCGGGGGTCCTACGAGCAGTACTTC. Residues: CASSLTRGSYEQYF.

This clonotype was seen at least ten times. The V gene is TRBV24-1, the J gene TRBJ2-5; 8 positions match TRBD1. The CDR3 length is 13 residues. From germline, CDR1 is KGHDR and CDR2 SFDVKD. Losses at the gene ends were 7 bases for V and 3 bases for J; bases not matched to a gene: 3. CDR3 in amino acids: CATRKTGEETQYF. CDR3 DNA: TGTGCCACCAGGAAGACAGGGGAAGAGACCCAGTACTTC.

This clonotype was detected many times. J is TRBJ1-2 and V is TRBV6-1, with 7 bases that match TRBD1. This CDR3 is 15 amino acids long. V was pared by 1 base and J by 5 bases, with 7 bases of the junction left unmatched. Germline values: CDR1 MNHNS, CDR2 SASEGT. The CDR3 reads CASSEGTGTAYGYTF. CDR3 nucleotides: TGTGCCAGCAGTGAAGGGACCGGGACAGCATATGGCTACACCTTC.

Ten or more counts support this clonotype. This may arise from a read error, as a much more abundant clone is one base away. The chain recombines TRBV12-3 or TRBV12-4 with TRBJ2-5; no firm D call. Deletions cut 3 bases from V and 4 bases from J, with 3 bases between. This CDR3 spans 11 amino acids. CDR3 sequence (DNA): TGTGCCAGCAGTTTTTTAGAGACCCAGTACTTC. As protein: CASSFLETQYF.

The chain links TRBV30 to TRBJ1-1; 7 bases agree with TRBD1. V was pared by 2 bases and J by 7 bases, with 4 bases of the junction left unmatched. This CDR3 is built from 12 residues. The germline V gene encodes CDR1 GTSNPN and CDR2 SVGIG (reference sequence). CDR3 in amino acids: CAWSLGTVEAFF. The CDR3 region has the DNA TGTGCCTGGAGTCTCGGGACAGTTGAAGCTTTCTTT.

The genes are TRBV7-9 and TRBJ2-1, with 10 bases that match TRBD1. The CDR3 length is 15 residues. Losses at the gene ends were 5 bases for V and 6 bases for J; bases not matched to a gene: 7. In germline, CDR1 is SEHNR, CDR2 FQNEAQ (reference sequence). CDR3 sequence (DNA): TGTGCCAGCAGCCTAGGACAGGGGGGCGGCAATGAGCAGTTCTTC. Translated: CASSLGQGGGNEQFF.

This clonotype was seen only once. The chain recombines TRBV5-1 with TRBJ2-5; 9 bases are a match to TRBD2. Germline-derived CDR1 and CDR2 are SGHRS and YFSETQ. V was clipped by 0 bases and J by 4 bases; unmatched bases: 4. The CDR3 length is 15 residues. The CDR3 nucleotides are TGCGCCAGCAGCTTGGGGGCTAGCGGGGCAGAGACCCAGTACTTC. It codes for CASSLGASGAETQYF. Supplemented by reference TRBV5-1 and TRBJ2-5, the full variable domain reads KAGVTQTPRYLIKTRGQQVTLSCSPISGHRSVSWYQQTPGQGLQFLFEYFSETQRNKGNFPGRFSGRQFSNSRSEMNVSTLELGDSALYLCASSLGASGAETQYFGPGTRLLVL.

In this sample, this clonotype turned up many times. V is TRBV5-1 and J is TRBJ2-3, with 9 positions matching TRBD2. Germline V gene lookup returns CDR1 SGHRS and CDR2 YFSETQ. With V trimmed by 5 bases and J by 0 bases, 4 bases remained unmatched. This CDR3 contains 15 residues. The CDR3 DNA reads TGCGCCAGCAGGCGGACTAGCGAGAGCACAGATACGCAGTATTTT. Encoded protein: CASRRTSESTDTQYF.

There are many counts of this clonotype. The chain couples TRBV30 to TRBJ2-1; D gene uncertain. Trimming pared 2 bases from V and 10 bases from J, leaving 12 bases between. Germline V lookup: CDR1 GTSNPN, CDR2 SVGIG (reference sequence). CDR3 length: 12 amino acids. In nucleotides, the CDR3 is TGTGCCTGGAGTCAAGTGGATTGGGAGCAGTTCTTC. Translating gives CAWSQVDWEQFF. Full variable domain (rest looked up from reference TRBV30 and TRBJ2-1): SQTIHQWPATLVQPVGSPLSLECTVEGTSNPNLYWYRQAAGRGLQLLFYSVGIGQISSEVPQNLSASRPQDRQFILSSKKLLLSDSGFYLCAWSQVDWEQFFGPGTRLTVL.

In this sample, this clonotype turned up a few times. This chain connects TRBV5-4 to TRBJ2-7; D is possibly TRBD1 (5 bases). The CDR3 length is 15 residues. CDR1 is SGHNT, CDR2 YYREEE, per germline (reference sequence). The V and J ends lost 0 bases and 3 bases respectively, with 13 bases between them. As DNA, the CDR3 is TGTGCCAGCAGCTTGGGGCAGGGCATATACTACGAGCAGTACTTC. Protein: CASSLGQGIYYEQYF. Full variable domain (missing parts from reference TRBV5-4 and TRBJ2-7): ETGVTQSPTHLIKTRGQQVTLRCSSQSGHNTVSWYQQALGQGPQFIFQYYREEENGRGNFPPRFSGLQFPNYSSELNVNALELDDSALYLCASSLGQGIYYEQYFGPGTRLTVT.